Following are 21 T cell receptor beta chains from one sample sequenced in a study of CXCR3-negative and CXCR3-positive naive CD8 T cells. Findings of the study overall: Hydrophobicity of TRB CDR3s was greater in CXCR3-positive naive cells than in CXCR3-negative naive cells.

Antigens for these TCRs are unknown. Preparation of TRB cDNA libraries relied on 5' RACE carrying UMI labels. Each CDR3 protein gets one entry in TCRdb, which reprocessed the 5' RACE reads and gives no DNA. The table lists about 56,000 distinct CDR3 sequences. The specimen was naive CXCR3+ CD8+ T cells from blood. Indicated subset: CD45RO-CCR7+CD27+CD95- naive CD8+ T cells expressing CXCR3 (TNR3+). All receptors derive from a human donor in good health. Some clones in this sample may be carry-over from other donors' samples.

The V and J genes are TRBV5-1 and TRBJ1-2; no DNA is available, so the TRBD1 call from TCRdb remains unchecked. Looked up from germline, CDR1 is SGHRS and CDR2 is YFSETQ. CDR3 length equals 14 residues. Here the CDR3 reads CASSLSGQIYGYTF. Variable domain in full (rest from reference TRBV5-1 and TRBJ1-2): KAGVTQTPRYLIKTRGQQVTLSCSPISGHRSVSWYQQTPGQGLQFLFEYFSETQRNKGNFPGRFSGRQFSNSRSEMNVSTLELGDSALYLCASSLSGQIYGYTFGSGTRLTVV.

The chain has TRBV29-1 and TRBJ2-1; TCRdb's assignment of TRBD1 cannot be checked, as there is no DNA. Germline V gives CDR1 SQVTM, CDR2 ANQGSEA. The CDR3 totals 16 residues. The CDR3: CSVFRYSDRIYNEQFF.

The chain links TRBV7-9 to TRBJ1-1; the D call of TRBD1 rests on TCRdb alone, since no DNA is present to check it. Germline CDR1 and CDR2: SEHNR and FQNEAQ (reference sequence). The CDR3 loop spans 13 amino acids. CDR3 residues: CASSLEPTVEAFF.

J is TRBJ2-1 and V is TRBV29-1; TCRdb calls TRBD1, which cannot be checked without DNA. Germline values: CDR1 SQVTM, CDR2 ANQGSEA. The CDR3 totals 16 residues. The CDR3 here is CSGRDGGTNLVNEQFF.

CDR3 in amino acids: CASSPLQGVGEKLYF. The rearrangement uses TRBV28 and TRBJ1-4; TCRdb returns TRBD1, unconfirmable since there is no DNA. The CDR3 contains 15 residues. Germline V gene data show CDR1 as MDHEN and CDR2 as SYDVKM.

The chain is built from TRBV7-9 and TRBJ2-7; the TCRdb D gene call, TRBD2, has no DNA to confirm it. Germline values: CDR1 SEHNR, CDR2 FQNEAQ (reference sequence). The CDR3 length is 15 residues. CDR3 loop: CASSPTSGPWDEQYF.

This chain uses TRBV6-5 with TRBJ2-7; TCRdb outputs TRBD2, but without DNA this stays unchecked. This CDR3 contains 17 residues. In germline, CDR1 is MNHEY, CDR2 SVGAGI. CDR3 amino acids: CASSYSRVAGVSWEQYF.

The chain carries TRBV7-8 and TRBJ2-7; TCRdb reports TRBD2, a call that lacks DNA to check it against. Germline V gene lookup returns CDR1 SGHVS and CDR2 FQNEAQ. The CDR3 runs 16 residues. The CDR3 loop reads CASSEPAVEATYEQYF.

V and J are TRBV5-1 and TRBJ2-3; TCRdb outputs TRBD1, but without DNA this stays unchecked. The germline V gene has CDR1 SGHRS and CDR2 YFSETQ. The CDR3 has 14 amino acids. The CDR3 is CASSLGDRTDTQYF.

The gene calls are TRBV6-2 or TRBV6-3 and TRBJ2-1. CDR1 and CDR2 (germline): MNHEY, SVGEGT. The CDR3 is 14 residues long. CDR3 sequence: CASSWLTAHNEQFF.

The chain's CDR3 is CASSLTSATGGNTDTQYF. The chain recombines TRBV7-3 with TRBJ2-3; TCRdb calls TRBD1, which cannot be checked without DNA. CDR1 and CDR2 from the germline V gene are SGHTA and FQGTGA. CDR3 length: 18 amino acids.

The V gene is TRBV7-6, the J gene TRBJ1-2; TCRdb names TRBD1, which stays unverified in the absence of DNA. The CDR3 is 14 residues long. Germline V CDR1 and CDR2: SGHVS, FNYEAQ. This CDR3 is CASSLVTGGEGYTF.

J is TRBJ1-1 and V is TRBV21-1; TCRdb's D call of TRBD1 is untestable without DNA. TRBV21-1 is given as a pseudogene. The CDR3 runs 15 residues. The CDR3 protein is CASSKPRADSTWAFF.

The CDR3 region is CASSSYEPQHF. The rearrangement joins TRBV28 to TRBJ1-5. From germline, CDR1 is MDHEN and CDR2 SYDVKM. This CDR3 is built from 11 residues.

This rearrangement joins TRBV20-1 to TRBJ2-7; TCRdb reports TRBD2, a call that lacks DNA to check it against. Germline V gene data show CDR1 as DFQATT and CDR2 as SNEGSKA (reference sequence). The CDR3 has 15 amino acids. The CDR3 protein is CSATSGDRGSYEQYF.

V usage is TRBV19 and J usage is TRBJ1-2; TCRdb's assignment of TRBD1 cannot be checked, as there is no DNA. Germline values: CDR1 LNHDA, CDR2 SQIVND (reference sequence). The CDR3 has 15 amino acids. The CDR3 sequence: CASSLGGSGSYGYTF.

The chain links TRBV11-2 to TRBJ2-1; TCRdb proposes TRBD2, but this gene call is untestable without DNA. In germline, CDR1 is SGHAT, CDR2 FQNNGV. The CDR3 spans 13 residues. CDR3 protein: CASSFGTRHEQFF. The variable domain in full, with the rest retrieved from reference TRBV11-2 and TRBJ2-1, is EAGVAQSPRYKIIEKRQSVAFWCNPISGHATLYWYQQILGQGPKLLIQFQNNGVVDDSQLPKDRFSAERLKGVDSTLKIQPAKLEDSAVYLCASSFGTRHEQFFGPGTRLTVL.

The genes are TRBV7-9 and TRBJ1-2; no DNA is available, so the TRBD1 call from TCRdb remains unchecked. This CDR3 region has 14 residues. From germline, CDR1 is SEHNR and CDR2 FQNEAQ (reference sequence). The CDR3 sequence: CASSSPGQGGGYTF.

CDR3 amino acids: CASSPYFPGQGVYEQYF. This sequence joins TRBV12-3 or TRBV12-4 and TRBJ2-7; absent DNA, TCRdb's TRBD1 call cannot be checked. There are 17 residues in the CDR3.

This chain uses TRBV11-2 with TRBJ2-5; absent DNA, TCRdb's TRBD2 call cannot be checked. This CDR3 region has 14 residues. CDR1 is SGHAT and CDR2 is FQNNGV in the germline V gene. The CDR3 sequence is CASSFPSSEKTQYF.

CDR3 sequence reads: CASRQIQGFSYEQYF. This chain uses TRBV6-2 or TRBV6-3 with TRBJ2-7; TCRdb gives TRBD1 as the D gene, but with no DNA this cannot be confirmed. Germline CDR1 reads MNHEY; CDR2 reads SVGEGT. The CDR3 is 15 residues long.